Presented here are 15 T cell receptor beta chains from one specimen sequenced in a study of T cells after somatic rescue of genetic block. TCRdb keeps only in-frame clones here, not all; method: immunoSEQ multiplex PCR. The repertoire holds fewer than 150,000 clones, with 90% to 95% as singletons. Source material: peripheral blood mononuclear cells (PBMCs). The receptors derive from a young woman.

The chain has TRBV27 and TRBJ2-6, with D hard to call. CDR3 length: 13 residues. V shed 5 bases and J shed 2 bases, with 4 bases lying between them. Germline CDR1 is MNHEY and CDR2 is SMNVEV (reference sequence). Here the CDR3 reads CASSEAGANVLTF. As DNA, the CDR3 is TGTGCCAGCAGTGAGGCTGGGGCCAACGTCCTGACTTTC.

The CDR3 nucleotides read TGCGCCAGCAGCTTAACAGGGGAAGAAAAACTGTTTTTT. Protein product: CASSLTGEEKLFF. The chain links TRBV5-1 to TRBJ1-4; 7 bases match TRBD1. Unmatched junction bases numbered 3, after V lost 2 bases and J lost 8 bases. Per germline, CDR1 SGHRS and CDR2 YFSETQ. The CDR3 totals 13 residues.

V is TRBV6-6 and J is TRBJ1-5, with 7 nucleotides matching TRBD1. V gave up 7 bases and J gave up 6 bases; unmatched junction bases: 12. Germline V CDR1 and CDR2: MNHNY, SVGAGI (reference sequence). This CDR3 has 15 residues. The CDR3: CASTQGGGRGQPQHF. Here the CDR3 DNA reads TGTGCCAGCACCCAGGGGGGGGGCAGGGGTCAGCCCCAGCATTTT.

The J gene is TRBJ1-1, the V gene TRBV6-6; 11 positions agree with TRBD1. V was clipped by 5 bases and J by 5 bases; unmatched bases: 7. Germline values: CDR1 MNHNY, CDR2 SVGAGI (reference sequence). CDR3 length equals 15 residues. DNA for the CDR3: TGTGCCAGCAGTGGCCGGGACAGGGGGGGGACTGAAGCTTTCTTT. Its protein product is CASSGRDRGGTEAFF.

V usage is TRBV18 and J usage is TRBJ2-3, with 8 bases identical to TRBD2. The CDR3 has 17 amino acids. In germline, CDR1 is KGHSH, CDR2 LQKENI. The V and J ends lost 1 base and 0 bases, in that order; junction bases with no gene match: 6. This CDR3 reads CASSPLFAGGSTDTQYF. CDR3 nucleotides: TGTGCCAGCTCACCACTTTTCGCGGGGGGAAGCACAGATACGCAGTATTTT.

This clone has a single count. The chain combines TRBV9 with TRBJ2-1, with no clear D. V shed 0 bases and J shed 0 bases, with 7 bases lying between them. The CDR3 is 15 amino acids. Germline assignment: CDR1 SGDLS and CDR2 YYNGEE. The CDR3 DNA sequence: TGTGCCAGCAGCGTAGACGTAAGCTCCTACAATGAGCAGTTCTTC. Translation: CASSVDVSSYNEQFF.

This clone was seen more than once but under ten times. The chain employs TRBV5-1 and TRBJ2-5; possibly TRBD2 for D (6 bases). Germline V gives CDR1 SGHRS, CDR2 YFSETQ. The CDR3 is 14 amino acids. Trimming cost V 6 bases and J 5 bases, with 17 bases left between them. CDR3 residues: CASTVWGDGETQYF. In nucleotides, the CDR3 is TGCGCCAGCACTGTATGGGGGGACGGGGAGACCCAGTACTTC.

V and J are TRBV4-3 and TRBJ2-2; 7 nucleotides match TRBD2. The V gene end was trimmed by 0 bases and the J gene end by 5 bases; junction bases not matched to a gene: 9. CDR3 length equals 17 residues. Germline loops: CDR1 LGHNA, CDR2 YSLEER. The CDR3 protein is CASSQDRAGPQTGELFF. The CDR3 DNA sequence: TGCGCCAGCAGCCAAGATAGAGCGGGGCCCCAAACCGGGGAGCTGTTTTTT.

The chain employs TRBV6-5 and TRBJ2-7; 8 positions match TRBD2. This CDR3 spans 15 amino acids. After removal of 6 bases from V and 3 bases from J, the junction contained 10 bases not matched to a gene. Germline CDR1 is MNHEY and CDR2 is SVGAGI. The CDR3 here is CASSPYAGGDYEQYF. The CDR3 DNA reads as TGTGCCAGCAGCCCGTATGCGGGGGGAGACTACGAGCAGTACTTC.

The chain links TRBV25-1 to TRBJ2-3; D is possibly TRBD2 (6 bases). Germline-derived CDR1 and CDR2 are MGHDK and SYGVNS. V was cut by 2 bases and J by 6 bases, with 18 bases left in between. The CDR3 totals 16 residues. In nucleotides, the CDR3 is TGTGCCAGCAGTGAACCGCCGGGGGACCCAGGGGATACGCAGTATTTT. This encodes CASSEPPGDPGDTQYF.

This rearrangement joins TRBV5-1 to TRBJ1-1; the match to TRBD1 covers 7 bases. The CDR3 runs 13 residues. Losses at the gene ends were 4 bases for V and 1 base for J; bases not matched to a gene: 1. Germline loops: CDR1 SGHRS, CDR2 YFSETQ. CDR3 sequence: CASSRGRNTEAFF. In DNA, the CDR3 is TGCGCCAGCAGCAGGGGGCGGAACACTGAAGCTTTCTTT.

The CDR3 nucleotides read TGTGCCAGCAGCTTAGACCGGGACAGTGAAGCTTTCTTT. This codes for CASSLDRDSEAFF. The chain combines TRBV7-9 with TRBJ1-1; 7 nucleotides line up with TRBD1. The V gene's germline CDR1 is SEHNR and CDR2 FQNEAQ (reference sequence). The V segment lost 1 base and the J segment 7 bases; nucleotides outside the gene matches: 3. The CDR3 covers 13 residues.

V is TRBV2 and J is TRBJ1-1, with a possible D match to TRBD1 (6 bases). Germline V gene data show CDR1 as SNHLY and CDR2 as FYNNEI. This CDR3 is 11 amino acids long. V shed 7 bases and J shed 11 bases, with 14 bases lying between them. The CDR3 protein is CASTRQEEAFF. The CDR3, as DNA: TGTGCCAGCACTCGACAGGAAGAGGCTTTCTTT.

The chain joins TRBV5-1 to TRBJ1-2; unclear D gene. V dropped 4 bases and J dropped 8 bases, with 18 bases sitting between them. Per germline, CDR1 SGHRS and CDR2 YFSETQ. The length of the CDR3 is 14 residues. In DNA form, the CDR3 reads TGCGCCAGCAGCCTTACGACCCCTACGCAGGGCTACACCTTC. It encodes CASSLTTPTQGYTF. The whole variable domain, remainder taken from reference TRBV5-1 and TRBJ1-2, is KAGVTQTPRYLIKTRGQQVTLSCSPISGHRSVSWYQQTPGQGLQFLFEYFSETQRNKGNFPGRFSGRQFSNSRSEMNVSTLELGDSALYLCASSLTTPTQGYTFGSGTRLTVV.

The chain links TRBV5-4 to TRBJ2-2; D gene uncertain. Germline CDR1 and CDR2: SGHNT and YYREEE (reference sequence). This CDR3 is 14 amino acids long. The V end was cut by 2 bases, the J end by 6 bases, with 11 bases between. The DNA for the CDR3 is TGTGCCAGCAGCTTAAGTGTGGCGGCCGGGGAGCTGTTTTTT. Protein product: CASSLSVAAGELFF.